Here is one T cell receptor (beta chain) with its context. The same CDR3 also results from other DNA sequences found in this sample. Libraries were prepared by immunoSEQ multiplex PCR; TCRdb keeps only in-frame clonotypes and omits some of them. The sample lists over 150,000 clones, 60% to 75% occurring once. The entry originates in a study of shared clonotypes between healthy human individuals. The germline V gene encodes CDR1 SEHNR and CDR2 FQNEAQ (reference sequence). This CDR3 is 14 amino acids long. Trimming pared 3 bases from V and 1 base from J, leaving 8 bases between. The chain links TRBV7-9 to TRBJ2-3; maybe TRBD1 (6 bases). Sequences were obtained from memory CD4+ T cells sorted from blood. Sample subset: CD45RA-negative fraction. The clonotype comes from a man aged 30 to 45 in good health. The CDR3 nucleotides are TGTGCCAGCAGCTTGGGACACCGCACAGATACGCAGTATTTT. Its protein is CASSLGHRTDTQYF.